The clone carrying this T cell receptor (beta chain) appeared a single time. This entry is derived from a study of T cell changes during pregnancy in multiple sclerosis. There are 15 residues in the CDR3. Measured with immunoSEQ multiplex PCR; TCRdb has only the in-frame clones, and not every one. The sample holds under 50,000 clones; more than 90% are singletons and the top ten take 5% to 6.5%. This clonotype was sampled from a female donor with multiple sclerosis, enrolled in a pregnancy study. Material: CD8+ T cells from peripheral blood mononuclear cells, obtained in the third trimester of pregnancy. The V gene is TRBV21-1, the J gene TRBJ2-3; the DNA was not used to check the table's D call, TRBD2. TRBV21-1 is recorded as a pseudogene. CDR3 amino acids: CRRAALPSSTDTQYF. In nucleotides, the CDR3 is TGTCGGCGGGCGGCGCTGCCCTCTAGCACAGATACGCAGTATTTT.